This passage covers 5 T cell receptor beta chains from one sample sequenced in a study of T cell repertoires in cytomegalovirus infection. TCRdb redid the calling of the reads with MiXCR, one entry per CDR3 protein. The sample has about 330,000 distinct CDR3 sequences; more than 8% are singletons. Source material: PBMCs. The receptors originated from a human donor in good health (CMV status not recorded). Some clones in this sample may be carry-over from other donors' samples.

This clonotype was picked up a small number of times. The rearrangement uses TRBV12-3 or TRBV12-4 and TRBJ1-3; D possibly corresponds to TRBD1 (5 bases). Trimming cost V 1 base and J 9 bases, with 13 bases left between them. This CDR3 region has 14 residues. CDR3 bases: TGTGCCAGCAGTTTAGGGCAGGGAACTTCCACCATATATTTT. This translates into CASSLGQGTSTIYF.

The rearrangement joins TRBV2 to TRBJ1-2, with D unclear. The CDR3 is made up of 12 amino acids. Germline V CDR1 and CDR2: SNHLY, FYNNEI. V lost 9 bases to trimming and J lost 2 bases, with 10 bases between them. CDR3 bases: TGTGCCAGGGCCTCAGGAAACTATGGCTACACCTTC. Encoded protein: CARASGNYGYTF.

This clonotype occurred many times. The CDR3 DNA reads TGCGCCAGCAGCCGCGGAACCGTTGGACTAGCGGGAGGCGATGAGCAGTTCTTC. Amino acid sequence: CASSRGTVGLAGGDEQFF. The chain carries TRBV4-3 and TRBJ2-1; TRBD2 matches 14 bases. CDR1 is LGHNA, CDR2 YSLEER, per germline. Losses at the gene ends were 4 bases for V and 8 bases for J; bases not matched to a gene: 13. This CDR3 is built from 18 residues.

Notes on this clonotype: An end of the junction does not agree with germline; a read error may underlie this. V is TRBV4-1 and J is TRBJ1-6; no firm D call. Per germline, CDR1 MGHRA and CDR2 YSYEKL. CDR3 length: 15 residues. CDR3 bases: TGTGCCAGCAGCCAGTACGATGGAAAAAGTTCACCCCTCCACTTT. This gives the protein CASSQYDGKSSPLHF.

The table lists this clonotype with many counts. V gene TRBV7-2 combines with J gene TRBJ1-2; 7 bases agree with TRBD1. Germline assignment: CDR1 SGHTA and CDR2 FQGNSA. V lost 4 bases to trimming and J lost 3 bases; unmatched junction nucleotides: 8. The CDR3 contains 15 residues. This CDR3 is CASSSQTGPYYGYTF. The CDR3 DNA reads TGTGCCAGCAGCTCCCAGACAGGGCCGTACTATGGCTACACCTTC.